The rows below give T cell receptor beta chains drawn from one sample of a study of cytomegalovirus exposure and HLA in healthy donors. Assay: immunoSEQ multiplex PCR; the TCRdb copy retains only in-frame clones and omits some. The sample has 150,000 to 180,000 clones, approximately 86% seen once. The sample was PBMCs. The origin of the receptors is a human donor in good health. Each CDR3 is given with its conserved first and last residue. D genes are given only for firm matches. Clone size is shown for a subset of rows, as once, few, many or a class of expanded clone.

cdr3_aa: CASSTRTGKHGYTF
cdr3_nt: TGTGCCAGTAGTACAAGGACAGGGAAGCATGGCTACACCTTC
v_call: TRBV19
cdr3_length: 14
clone_size: -
d_call: TRBD1
j_call: TRBJ1-2

cdr3_aa: CASSPGGVDEQFF
cdr3_nt: TGCGCCAGCAGCCCAGGGGGCGTTGATGAGCAGTTCTTC
v_call: TRBV5-1
cdr3_length: 13
clone_size: -
d_call: TRBD1
j_call: TRBJ2-1

cdr3_aa: CASSFADRVVYEQYF
cdr3_nt: TGCGCCAGCAGCTTCGCCGACAGGGTGGTCTACGAGCAGTACTTC
v_call: TRBV5-1
cdr3_length: 15
clone_size: -
d_call: TRBD1
j_call: TRBJ2-7

cdr3_aa: CASSRGSGANVLTF
cdr3_nt: TGTGCCAGCAGTCGGGGCTCTGGGGCCAACGTCCTGACTTTC
v_call: TRBV6-5
cdr3_length: 14
clone_size: -
d_call: -
j_call: TRBJ2-6

cdr3_aa: CASSVTRGTYEQYF
cdr3_nt: TGTGCCAGCAGTGTTACTCGCGGGACTTACGAGCAGTACTTC
v_call: TRBV2
cdr3_length: 14
clone_size: once
d_call: -
j_call: TRBJ2-7

cdr3_aa: CASSLRGSREQYF
cdr3_nt: TGTGCCAGCAGTCTCCGGGGGAGCAGGGAGCAGTACTTC
v_call: TRBV27
cdr3_length: 13
clone_size: -
d_call: -
j_call: TRBJ2-7

cdr3_aa: CASSLSLQGGQPQHF
cdr3_nt: TGTGCCAGCAGCCTAAGTTTACAGGGCGGGCAGCCCCAGCATTTT
v_call: TRBV7-2
cdr3_length: 15
clone_size: -
d_call: -
j_call: TRBJ1-5

cdr3_aa: CASSVTGTSGRWGYEQYF
cdr3_nt: TGTGCCAGCAGTGTGACCGGGACTAGCGGGAGATGGGGCTACGAGCAGTACTTC
v_call: TRBV27
cdr3_length: 18
clone_size: -
d_call: TRBD2
j_call: TRBJ2-7

cdr3_aa: CASSPGREIANEQFF
cdr3_nt: TGCGCCAGCAGCCCAGGGCGGGAGATAGCCAATGAGCAGTTCTTC
v_call: TRBV5-1
cdr3_length: 15
clone_size: once
d_call: TRBD2
j_call: TRBJ2-1

cdr3_aa: CASSQVLRVGNEQFF
cdr3_nt: TGCGCCAGCAGCCAGGTGCTCAGGGTCGGGAATGAGCAGTTCTTC
v_call: TRBV4-1
cdr3_length: 15
clone_size: -
d_call: -
j_call: TRBJ2-1

cdr3_aa: CATSRSGQGRTEAFF
cdr3_nt: TGTGCCACCAGCAGATCTGGACAGGGGCGCACTGAAGCTTTCTTT
v_call: TRBV15
cdr3_length: 15
clone_size: -
d_call: TRBD1
j_call: TRBJ1-1

cdr3_aa: CASSLEQGNTEAFF
cdr3_nt: TGCGCCAGCAGCTTGGAACAGGGGAACACTGAAGCTTTCTTT
v_call: TRBV5-1
cdr3_length: 14
clone_size: few
d_call: -
j_call: TRBJ1-1

cdr3_aa: CASSLGGGFGNQPQHF
cdr3_nt: TGTGCCAGCAGCTTAGGAGGTGGGTTTGGCAATCAGCCCCAGCATTTT
v_call: TRBV7-9
cdr3_length: 16
clone_size: -
d_call: -
j_call: TRBJ1-5

cdr3_aa: CAFGRSSSYEQYF
cdr3_nt: TGTGCCTTCGGGAGGTCGAGCTCCTACGAGCAGTACTTC
v_call: TRBV30
cdr3_length: 13
clone_size: -
d_call: TRBD2
j_call: TRBJ2-7

cdr3_aa: CASSPGANYGYTF
cdr3_nt: TGTGCCAGCAGTCCGGGAGCAAACTATGGCTACACCTTC
v_call: TRBV6-5
cdr3_length: 13
clone_size: -
d_call: -
j_call: TRBJ1-2

cdr3_aa: CASSQENRVDQPQHF
cdr3_nt: TGCGCCAGCAGCCAAGAGAACAGGGTGGATCAGCCCCAGCATTTT
v_call: TRBV4-3
cdr3_length: 15
clone_size: -
d_call: -
j_call: TRBJ1-5

cdr3_aa: CASSQRQGNTEAFF
cdr3_nt: TGCGCCAGCAGCCAACGACAGGGGAACACTGAAGCTTTCTTT
v_call: TRBV4-3
cdr3_length: 14
clone_size: -
d_call: TRBD1
j_call: TRBJ1-1

cdr3_aa: CASSDHTIYEQYF
cdr3_nt: TGTGCCAGCAGTGATCACACGATCTACGAGCAGTACTTC
v_call: TRBV6-1
cdr3_length: 13
clone_size: -
d_call: -
j_call: TRBJ2-7

cdr3_aa: CASSSPGQGAIDEQYF
cdr3_nt: TGTGCCAGCAGTTCACCTGGACAGGGGGCGATCGACGAGCAGTACTTC
v_call: TRBV27
cdr3_length: 16
clone_size: -
d_call: TRBD1
j_call: TRBJ2-7

cdr3_aa: CASRDRGNQPQHF
cdr3_nt: TGTGCCAGTAGGGACAGGGGTAATCAGCCCCAGCATTTT
v_call: TRBV19
cdr3_length: 13
clone_size: -
d_call: TRBD1
j_call: TRBJ1-5

cdr3_aa: CASSILAGERTEAFF
cdr3_nt: TGTGCCAGTAGTATACTCGCGGGGGAGAGGACTGAAGCTTTCTTT
v_call: TRBV19
cdr3_length: 15
clone_size: -
d_call: -
j_call: TRBJ1-1

cdr3_aa: CASSFAGDNEQFF
cdr3_nt: TGTGCCAGCAGCTTTGCGGGGGACAATGAGCAGTTCTTC
v_call: TRBV5-5
cdr3_length: 13
clone_size: -
d_call: TRBD2
j_call: TRBJ2-1

cdr3_aa: CASNPRNLLTDTQYF
cdr3_nt: TGTGCCAGCAATCCGCGAAACCTTCTGACAGATACGCAGTATTTT
v_call: TRBV2
cdr3_length: 15
clone_size: -
d_call: -
j_call: TRBJ2-3

cdr3_aa: CASRGGGANTEAFF
cdr3_nt: TGTGCCAGCAGGGGCGGAGGGGCAAACACTGAAGCTTTCTTT
v_call: TRBV5-6
cdr3_length: 14
clone_size: -
d_call: -
j_call: TRBJ1-1